The rows below give T cell receptor beta chains drawn from one sample of a study of T cells after yellow fever vaccination. TCRdb processed the 5' RACE reads anew with MiXCR; each CDR3 protein has one entry. Here the sample spans hundreds of thousands of distinct CDR3 sequences, 9% to 15% being singletons. Sequenced here: PBMCs, sampled on the day of the yellow fever booster vaccination. These receptors came from a man under 40 who received the YFV17D yellow fever vaccine. Each CDR3 is given with its conserved first and last residue. D genes are given only for firm matches. Rows may omit the clone size; those that give it use once, few, many or a size class.

J gene: TRBJ2-7; clone size: -; V gene: TRBV5-1; CDR3 length: 17; D gene: TRBD1; CDR3 protein: CASSPYYGTGTSYEQYF; CDR3 DNA: TGCGCCAGCAGCCCCTATTACGGGACAGGGACATCCTACGAGCAGTACTTC
J gene: TRBJ2-3; clone size: -; V gene: TRBV7-2; CDR3 length: 12; D gene: -; CDR3 protein: CASSSFVDTQYF; CDR3 DNA: TGTGCCAGCAGCTCCTTCGTTGATACGCAGTATTTT
J gene: TRBJ2-7; clone size: -; V gene: TRBV6-1; CDR3 length: 16; D gene: TRBD1; CDR3 protein: CASSVLWTGGLYEQYF; CDR3 DNA: TGTGCCAGCAGCGTTTTGTGGACAGGGGGCCTCTACGAGCAGTACTTC
J gene: TRBJ2-7; clone size: -; V gene: TRBV27; CDR3 length: 15; D gene: TRBD2; CDR3 protein: CASSLSTGGPYEQYF; CDR3 DNA: TGTGCCAGCAGTTTATCAACGGGAGGGCCATACGAGCAGTACTTC
J gene: TRBJ2-3; clone size: -; V gene: TRBV7-8; CDR3 length: 14; D gene: -; CDR3 protein: CASSSTQFGNTQYF; CDR3 DNA: TGTGCCAGCAGCTCAACGCAGTTCGGAAATACGCAGTATTTT
J gene: TRBJ1-2; clone size: few; V gene: TRBV3-1; CDR3 length: 12; D gene: -; CDR3 protein: CASSQERVGYTF; CDR3 DNA: TGTGCCAGCAGCCAAGAGCGGGTAGGCTACACCTTC
J gene: TRBJ1-1; clone size: -; V gene: TRBV7-2; CDR3 length: 14; D gene: TRBD1; CDR3 protein: CASSSGTGSTEAFF; CDR3 DNA: TGTGCCAGCAGCTCAGGGACAGGGAGCACTGAAGCTTTCTTT
J gene: TRBJ2-1; clone size: many; V gene: TRBV20-1; CDR3 length: 20; D gene: TRBD2; CDR3 protein: CSARQIPGTSGSISGDEQFF; CDR3 DNA: TGCAGTGCTAGACAAATTCCTGGGACTAGCGGGAGTATAAGCGGGGATGAGCAGTTCTTC
J gene: TRBJ1-1; clone size: -; V gene: TRBV3-1; CDR3 length: 12; D gene: -; CDR3 protein: CASSQGISEAFF; CDR3 DNA: TGTGCCAGCAGCCAAGGTATCTCTGAAGCTTTCTTT
J gene: TRBJ2-5; clone size: -; V gene: TRBV5-1; CDR3 length: 14; D gene: -; CDR3 protein: CASSPGPVLETQYF; CDR3 DNA: TGCGCCAGCAGCCCGGGACCCGTCCTGGAGACCCAGTACTTC